This T cell receptor (beta chain) was found in a study of blood T cell repertoires in COVID-19. At the level of the study: Acute and convalescent COVID-19 samples came from the United States, Italy and Spain. The analysed material was cDNA or gDNA that came from T cells, B-cell-depleted T cells, or PBMCs.

The CDR3 covers 16 residues. Trimming removed 7 bases from V and 0 bases from J, with 16 bases in between. Germline loops: CDR1 KGHDR, CDR2 SFDVKD. In the authors' workflow: Amplifying reference gene primers gave estimates of nucleated cell counts. Clones were sequenced by immunoSEQ multiplex PCR, and TCRdb holds only the in-frame ones, with some missing. The V and J calls and the clone size are those of that table, but D and trimming were determined from the DNA. The sample lists 120,000 or so clones; approximately 74% were seen once. The material sequenced was peripheral blood. This clonotype was sampled from a man aged 55 to 70 with acute or convalescent COVID-19. The chain couples TRBV24-1 to TRBJ2-3; D might be TRBD2 (6 bases). The CDR3 nucleotides read TGTGCCACCAGCAAAGGAGGGTCCGCTAGCACAGATACGCAGTATTTT. It translates to CATSKGGSASTDTQYF.